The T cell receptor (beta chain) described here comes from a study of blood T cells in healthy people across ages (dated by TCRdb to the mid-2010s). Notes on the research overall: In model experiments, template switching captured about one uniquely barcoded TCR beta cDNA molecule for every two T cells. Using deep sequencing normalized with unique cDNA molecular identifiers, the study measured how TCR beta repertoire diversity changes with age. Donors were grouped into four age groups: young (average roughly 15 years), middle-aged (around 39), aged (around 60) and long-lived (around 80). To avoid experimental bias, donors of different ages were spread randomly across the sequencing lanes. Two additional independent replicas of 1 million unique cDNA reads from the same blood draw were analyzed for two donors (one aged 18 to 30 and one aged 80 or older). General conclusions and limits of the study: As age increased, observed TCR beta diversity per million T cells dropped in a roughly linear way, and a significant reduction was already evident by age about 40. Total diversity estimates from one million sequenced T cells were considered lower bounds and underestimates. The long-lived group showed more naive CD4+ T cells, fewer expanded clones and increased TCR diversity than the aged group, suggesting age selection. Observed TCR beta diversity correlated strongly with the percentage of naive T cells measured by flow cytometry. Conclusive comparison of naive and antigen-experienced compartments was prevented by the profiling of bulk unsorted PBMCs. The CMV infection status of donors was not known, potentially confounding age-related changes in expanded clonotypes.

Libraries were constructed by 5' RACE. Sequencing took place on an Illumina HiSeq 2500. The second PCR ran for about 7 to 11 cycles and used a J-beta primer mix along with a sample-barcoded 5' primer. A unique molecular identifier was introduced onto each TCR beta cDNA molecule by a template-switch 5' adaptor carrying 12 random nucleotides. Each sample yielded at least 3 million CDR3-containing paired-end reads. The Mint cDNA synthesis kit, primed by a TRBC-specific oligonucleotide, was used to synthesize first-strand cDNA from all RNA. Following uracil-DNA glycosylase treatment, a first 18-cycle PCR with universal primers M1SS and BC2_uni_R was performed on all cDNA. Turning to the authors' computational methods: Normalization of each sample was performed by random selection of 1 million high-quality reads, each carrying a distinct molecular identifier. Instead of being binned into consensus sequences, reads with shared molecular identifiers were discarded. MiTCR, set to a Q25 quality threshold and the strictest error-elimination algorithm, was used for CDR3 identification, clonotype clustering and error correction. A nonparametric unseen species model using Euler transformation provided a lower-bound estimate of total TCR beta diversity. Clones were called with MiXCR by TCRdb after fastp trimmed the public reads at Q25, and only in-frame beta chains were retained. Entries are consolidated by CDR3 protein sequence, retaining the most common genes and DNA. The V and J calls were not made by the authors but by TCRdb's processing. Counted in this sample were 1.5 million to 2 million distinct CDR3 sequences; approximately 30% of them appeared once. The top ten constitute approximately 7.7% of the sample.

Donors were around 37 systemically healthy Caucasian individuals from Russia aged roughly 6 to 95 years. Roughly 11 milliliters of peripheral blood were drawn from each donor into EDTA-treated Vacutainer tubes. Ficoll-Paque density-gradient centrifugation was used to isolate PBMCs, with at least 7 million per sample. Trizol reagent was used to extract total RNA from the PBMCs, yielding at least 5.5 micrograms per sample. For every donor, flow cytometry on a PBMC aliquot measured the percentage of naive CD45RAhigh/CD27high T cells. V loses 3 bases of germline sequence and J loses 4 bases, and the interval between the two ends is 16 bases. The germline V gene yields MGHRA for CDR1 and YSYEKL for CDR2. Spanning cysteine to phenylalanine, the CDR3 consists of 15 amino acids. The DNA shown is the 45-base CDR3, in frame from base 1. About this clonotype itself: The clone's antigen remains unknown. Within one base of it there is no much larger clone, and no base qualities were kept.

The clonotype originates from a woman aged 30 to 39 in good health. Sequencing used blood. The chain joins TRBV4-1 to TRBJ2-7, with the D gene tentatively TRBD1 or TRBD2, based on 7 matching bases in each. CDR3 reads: CASSQGGRGQYEQYF. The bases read TGCGCCAGCAGCCAGGGGGGGAGGGGGCAATACGAGCAGTACTTC.